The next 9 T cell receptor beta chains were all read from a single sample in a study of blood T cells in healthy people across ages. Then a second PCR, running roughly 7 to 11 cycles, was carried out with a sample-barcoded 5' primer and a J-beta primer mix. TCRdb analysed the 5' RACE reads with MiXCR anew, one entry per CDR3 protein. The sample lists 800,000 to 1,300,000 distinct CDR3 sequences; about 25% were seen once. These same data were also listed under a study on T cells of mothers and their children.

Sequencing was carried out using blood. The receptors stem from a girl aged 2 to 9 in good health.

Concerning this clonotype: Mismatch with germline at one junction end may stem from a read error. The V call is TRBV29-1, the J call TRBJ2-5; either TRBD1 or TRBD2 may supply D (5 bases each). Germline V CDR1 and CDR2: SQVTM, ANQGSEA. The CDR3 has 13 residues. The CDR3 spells CGVAGTGVETQYF. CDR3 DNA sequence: TGCGGCGTTGCCGGGACGGGCGTAGAGACCCAGTACTTC.

CDR3 sequence reads: CASGGDQETQYF. In DNA, the CDR3 is TGTGCCAGCGGAGGGGACCAAGAGACCCAGTACTTC. This rearrangement joins TRBV12-3 or TRBV12-4 to TRBJ2-5; D might be TRBD2 (6 bases). The CDR3 has 12 amino acids. The V end was cut by 8 bases, the J end by 0 bases, with 7 bases between.

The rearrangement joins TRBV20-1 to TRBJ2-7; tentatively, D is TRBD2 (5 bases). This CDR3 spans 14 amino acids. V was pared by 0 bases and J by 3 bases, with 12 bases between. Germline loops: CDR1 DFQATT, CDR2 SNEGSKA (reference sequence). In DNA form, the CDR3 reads TGCAGTGCTAGAGACCTAGCCGAAGACTACGAGCAGTACTTC. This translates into CSARDLAEDYEQYF.

Here the CDR3 reads CASRKRGALQETQYF. The CDR3 nucleotides are TGTGCCAGCAGGAAGCGGGGGGCACTACAAGAGACCCAGTACTTC. This chain links TRBV12-3 or TRBV12-4 with TRBJ2-5, with 9 bases that match TRBD2. CDR3 size: 15 residues. Trimming at V came to 6 bases and at J to 2 bases, leaving 7 bases not matched to a gene.

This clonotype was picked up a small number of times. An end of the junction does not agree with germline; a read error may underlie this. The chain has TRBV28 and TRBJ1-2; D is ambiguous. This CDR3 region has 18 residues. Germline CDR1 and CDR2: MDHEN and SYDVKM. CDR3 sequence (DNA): TGTGCCAGCAAACCCTTTAGTGTGGGAAGTAGAAAAGACTATGGCCACACCTTC. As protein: CASKPFSVGSRKDYGHTF.

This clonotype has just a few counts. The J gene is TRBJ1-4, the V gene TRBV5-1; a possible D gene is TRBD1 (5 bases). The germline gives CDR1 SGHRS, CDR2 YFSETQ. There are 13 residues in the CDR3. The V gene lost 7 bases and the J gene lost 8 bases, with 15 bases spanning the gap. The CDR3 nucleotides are TGCGCCAGCTCGCGGGGGACTTCGGAAAAACTGTTTTTT. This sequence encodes CASSRGTSEKLFF. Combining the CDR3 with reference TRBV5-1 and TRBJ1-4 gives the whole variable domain KAGVTQTPRYLIKTRGQQVTLSCSPISGHRSVSWYQQTPGQGLQFLFEYFSETQRNKGNFPGRFSGRQFSNSRSEMNVSTLELGDSALYLCASSRGTSEKLFFGSGTQLSVL.

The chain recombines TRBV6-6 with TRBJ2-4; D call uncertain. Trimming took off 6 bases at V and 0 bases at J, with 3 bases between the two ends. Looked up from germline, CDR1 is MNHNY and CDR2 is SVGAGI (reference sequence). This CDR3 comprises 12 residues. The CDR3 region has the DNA TGTGCCAGCAGGCGAGCCAAAAACATTCAGTACTTC. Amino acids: CASRRAKNIQYF.

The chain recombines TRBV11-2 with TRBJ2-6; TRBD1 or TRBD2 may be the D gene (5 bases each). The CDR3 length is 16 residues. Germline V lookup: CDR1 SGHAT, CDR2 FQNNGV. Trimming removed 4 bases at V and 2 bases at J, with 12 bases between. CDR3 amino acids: CASSSFRGPGANVLTF. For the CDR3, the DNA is TGTGCCAGCAGCTCCTTTCGGGGCCCTGGGGCCAACGTCCTGACTTTC.

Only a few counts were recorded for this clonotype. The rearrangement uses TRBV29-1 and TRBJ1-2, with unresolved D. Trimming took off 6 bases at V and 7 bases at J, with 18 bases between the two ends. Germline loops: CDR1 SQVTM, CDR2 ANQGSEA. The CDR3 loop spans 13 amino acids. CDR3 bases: TGCAGCGTAGGAGGTTCTCCGACGACTGGCTACACCTTC. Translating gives CSVGGSPTTGYTF.